This TCR beta chain was captured by sequencing in a study of blood T cell repertoires in COVID-19. Study context: PBMCs, B-cell-depleted T cells, or T cells provided the cDNA or gDNA that made up the material.

Germline CDR1 reads SGHTA; CDR2 reads FQGNSA. The CDR3 spans 18 residues. V gave up 4 bases and J gave up 3 bases; unmatched junction bases: 9. Seattle researchers signed up patients amid active infection and tracked them longitudinally. Authors' analysis steps: Using reference gene primer amplification, nucleated cell counts were estimated. The assay was immunoSEQ multiplex PCR, and TCRdb's table has in-frame clones only and misses some. V, J and clone size reflect that table, while D and trimming were determined from the DNA. This sample carries 85,000 to 120,000 clones, about nine tenths of them seen once, and the ten largest clones take 4% to 5.5%.

The sequenced sample was peripheral blood. The rearrangement links TRBV7-2 to TRBJ2-7, with 16 bases that match TRBD2. The sequence was collected from a woman between 45 and 60 years old with COVID-19, enrolled during active disease. CDR3 nucleotide sequence: TGTGCCAGCAGCTCCGGGACTAGCGGGGGGGCTGGGGGCTACGAGCAGTACTTC. It codes for CASSSGTSGGAGGYEQYF.